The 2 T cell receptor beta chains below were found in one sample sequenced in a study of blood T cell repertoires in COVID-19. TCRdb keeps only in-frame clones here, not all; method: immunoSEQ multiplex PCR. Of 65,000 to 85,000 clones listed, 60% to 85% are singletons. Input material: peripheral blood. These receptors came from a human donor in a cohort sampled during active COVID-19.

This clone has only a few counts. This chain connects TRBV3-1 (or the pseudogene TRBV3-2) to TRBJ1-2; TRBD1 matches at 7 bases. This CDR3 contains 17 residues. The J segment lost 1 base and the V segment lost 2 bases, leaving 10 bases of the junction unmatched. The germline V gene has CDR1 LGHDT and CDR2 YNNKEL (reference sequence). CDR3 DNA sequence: TGTGCCAGCAGCCAACATAAGGACAGGAAGAATAACTATGGCTACACCTTC. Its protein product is CASSQHKDRKNNYGYTF.

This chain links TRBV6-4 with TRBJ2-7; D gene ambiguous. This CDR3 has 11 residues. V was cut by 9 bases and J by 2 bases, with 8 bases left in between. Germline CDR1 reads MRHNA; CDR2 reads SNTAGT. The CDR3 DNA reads TGTGCCAGTTGGTCGGCCTACGAGCAGTACGTC. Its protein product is CASWSAYEQYV.